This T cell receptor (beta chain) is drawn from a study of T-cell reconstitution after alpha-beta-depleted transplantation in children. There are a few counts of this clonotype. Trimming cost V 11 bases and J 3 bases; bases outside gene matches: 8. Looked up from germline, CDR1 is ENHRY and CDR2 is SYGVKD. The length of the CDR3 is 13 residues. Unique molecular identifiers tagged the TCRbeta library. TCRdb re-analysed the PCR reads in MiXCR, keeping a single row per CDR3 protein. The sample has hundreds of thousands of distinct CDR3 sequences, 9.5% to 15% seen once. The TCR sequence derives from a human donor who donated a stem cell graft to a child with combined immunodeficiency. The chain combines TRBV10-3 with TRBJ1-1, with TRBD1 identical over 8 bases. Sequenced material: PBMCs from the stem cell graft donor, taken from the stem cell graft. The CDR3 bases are TGTGCCGTGCAGCAGACAGGGGACACTGAAGCTTTCTTT. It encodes CAVQQTGDTEAFF.